This T cell receptor beta chain comes out of a study of T cells in Graves' hyperthyroidism and ophthalmopathy (dated by TCRdb to between 2019 and 2020). Regarding the research as a whole: Peripheral blood was sampled at the time of initial diagnosis, prior to any treatment. To identify distinguishing TCR V-J signatures, a discovery cohort of around 100 patients was used, comprising roughly 45 with Graves' ophthalmopathy and 55 to 65 with stable Graves' hyperthyroidism. Prospective prediction of ophthalmopathy was tested in an independent validation cohort consisting of about 19 hyperthyroidism patients and approximately 16 patients who later progressed to ophthalmopathy. The 80 to 100 discovery patients were randomly divided into training and test sets at a 7:3 ratio. The study also compared thyroid tissue and blood T-cell repertoires from a handful of Graves' hyperthyroidism patients. After blood sampling, hyperthyroidism patients were treated with methimazole at a starting dose of 30 mg daily, and ophthalmopathy patients were treated with high-dose intravenous methylprednisolone. TCR Vbeta CDR3 sequencing of some 140 peripheral blood samples (about 45 ophthalmopathy, approximately 80 hyperthyroidism and some 17 progressor patients) is reported in the paper.

Graves' hyperthyroidism was defined as stable when no progression to ophthalmopathy occurred over 18 months of follow-up. The hyperthyroidism patients were between 18 and 65 years old and newly diagnosed, with a disease duration of less than 2 months. Exclusion was applied to patients with uncontrolled infections, other autoimmune diseases, pregnancy or lactation. Diagnoses were established on the basis of clinical symptoms, serum thyroxine and TRAb, thyroid ultrasound, and orbital computed tomography. Ficoll-Paque density gradient centrifugation was used to isolate PBMCs from 10 ml of fresh peripheral blood. Total RNA was extracted with Trizol reagent, and quality was checked on an Agilent 2100 Bioanalyzer. Here V drops 5 bases and J drops 5 bases, and the junction holds 10 bases not matched to any gene. Based on the germline V gene (reference sequence), the CDR1 and CDR2 sequences are GTSNPN and SVGIG. Counted from cysteine to phenylalanine, this CDR3 has 15 amino acids. The read is trimmed to its CDR3 DNA, 45 bases read in frame from base 1.

TCR beta CDR3 regions were amplified from RNA transcripts. A first-round RT-PCR of the TCR CDR3 used the HTBI primer set with the Qiagen OneStep RT-PCR kit. Libraries were constructed in a second round of multiplex PCR, after which size selection and purification were carried out. Paired-end sequencing of the libraries was performed with 100 bp reads on an Illumina HiSeq2000. The original methods were these. SOAPnuke was used to process the raw data, with reads discarded if the reads contained adapters or uncalled bases, had a mean Phred below 15, or lacked an exact constant-primer or identifier match. High-quality paired reads were merged using COPE v1.2.5, and each unique nucleotide sequence was defined as a clonotype. MiTCR v1.1 was used to align the clonotypes against IMGT TRBV, TRBD and TRBJ reference segments. The analysis included only V-J combinations with a frequency above 0.0001, which together covered approximately 99% of the repertoires. The TCS score was defined as F50 (clonal expansion) divided by E x V (chaos), with BLOSUM62-based TCRdist calculated between CDR3 peptides within each V-J. Welch's t-statistics and random forest reduced around 550 V-J features to under 15, which were used in a naive Bayes classifier (R e1071). TCRdb reran the public reads through fastp at Q25 and MiXCR, keeping productive beta chains. When rows share a CDR3 protein, they turn into one entry using the most common DNA and genes. Clone size and V and J calls follow TCRdb, not the original study. The sample table contains hundreds of thousands of distinct CDR3 sequences; only one count was recorded for approximately 14% of them. The ten largest clones represent about a tenth of the sample.

Concerning this clonotype: Its antigen specificity is not known. No base qualities exist here, and no much larger clone lies one base off it.

The study at large found these results: A 13 V-J signature model separated ophthalmopathy from stable hyperthyroidism, with 87.88% sensitivity and just under 84% specificity in cross-validation and 80%/75% in testing. In validation, the model predicted progression to ophthalmopathy a median of roughly six months before onset, with about 70% sensitivity and about 75% specificity. Most expanded thyroid clonotypes (frequency above 0.001) were also found in blood, which suggests that blood repertoires may mirror thyroid immune responses. No statistical method was used to set the sample size in advance, and investigators knew the group allocation.

Recombination connected TRBV30 to TRBJ2-4; 9 bases in between match TRBD1. The TCR sequence derives from a woman younger than 30 with Graves' hyperthyroidism. Sequencing was carried out using blood. DNA sequence: TGTGCCTGGCGCGAACAGGGGGCTTTTGAAAACATTCAGTACTTC. This sequence encodes CAWREQGAFENIQYF.